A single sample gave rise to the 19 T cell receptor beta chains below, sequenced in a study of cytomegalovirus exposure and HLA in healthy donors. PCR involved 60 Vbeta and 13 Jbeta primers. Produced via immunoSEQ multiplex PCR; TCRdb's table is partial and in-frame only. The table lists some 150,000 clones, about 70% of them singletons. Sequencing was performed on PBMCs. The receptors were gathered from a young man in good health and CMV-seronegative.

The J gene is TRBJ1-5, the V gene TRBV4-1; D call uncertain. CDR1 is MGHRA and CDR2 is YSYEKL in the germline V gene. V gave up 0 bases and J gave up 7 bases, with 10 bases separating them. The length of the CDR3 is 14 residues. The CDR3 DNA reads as TGCGCCAGCAGCCAAGAGGCCGCGGGGCAGCCCCAGCATTTT. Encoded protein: CASSQEAAGQPQHF.

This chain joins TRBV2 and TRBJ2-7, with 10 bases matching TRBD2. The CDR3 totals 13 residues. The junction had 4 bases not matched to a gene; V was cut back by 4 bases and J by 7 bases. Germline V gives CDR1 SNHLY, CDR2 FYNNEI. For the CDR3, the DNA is TGTGCCAGCAGTGGGACTAGCGGACGGGAGCAGTACGTC. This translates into CASSGTSGREQYV.

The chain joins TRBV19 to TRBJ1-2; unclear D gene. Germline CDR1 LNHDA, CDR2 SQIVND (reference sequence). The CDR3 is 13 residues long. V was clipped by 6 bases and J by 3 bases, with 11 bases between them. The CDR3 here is CASRLGGDYGYTF. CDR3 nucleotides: TGTGCCAGTAGGCTCGGAGGTGACTATGGCTACACCTTC. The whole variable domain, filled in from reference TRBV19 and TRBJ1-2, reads DGGITQSPKYLFRKEGQNVTLSCEQNLNHDAMYWYRQDPGQGLRLIYYSQIVNDFQKGDIAEGYSVSREKKESFPLTVTSAQKNPTAFYLCASRLGGDYGYTFGSGTRLTVV.

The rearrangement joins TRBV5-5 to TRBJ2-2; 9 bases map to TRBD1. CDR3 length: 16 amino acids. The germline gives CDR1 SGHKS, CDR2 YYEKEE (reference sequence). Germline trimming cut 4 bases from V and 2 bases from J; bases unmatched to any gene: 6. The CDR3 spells CASSVTGGPNTGELFF. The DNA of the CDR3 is TGTGCCAGCAGCGTGACAGGGGGACCAAACACCGGGGAGCTGTTTTTT.

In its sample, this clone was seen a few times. The CDR3 loop is CASSYTDRDRGHEGANVLTF. CDR3 DNA sequence: TGTGCCAGCAGCTATACCGACCGGGACAGGGGGCATGAAGGGGCCAACGTCCTGACTTTC. The chain carries TRBV6-7 and TRBJ2-6; 12 bases agree with TRBD1. TRBV6-7 falls under the ORF class, with uncertain function. V lost 6 bases to trimming and J lost 4 bases; unmatched junction nucleotides: 16. This CDR3 comprises 20 residues.

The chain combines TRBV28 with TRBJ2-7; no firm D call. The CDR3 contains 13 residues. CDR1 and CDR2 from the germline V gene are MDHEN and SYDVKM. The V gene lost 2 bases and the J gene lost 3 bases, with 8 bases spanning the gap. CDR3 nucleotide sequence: TGTGCCAGCAGTTTAGACGGCTACTACGAGCAGTACGTC. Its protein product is CASSLDGYYEQYV.

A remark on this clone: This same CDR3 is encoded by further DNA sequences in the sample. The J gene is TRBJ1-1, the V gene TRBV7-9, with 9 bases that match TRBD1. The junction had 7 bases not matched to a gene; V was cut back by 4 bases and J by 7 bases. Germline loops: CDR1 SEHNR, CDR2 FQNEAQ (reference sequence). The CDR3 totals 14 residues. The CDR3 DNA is TGTGCCAGCAGCTCGTCCCGGGACAGGGTTGAAGCTTTCTTT. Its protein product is CASSSSRDRVEAFF.

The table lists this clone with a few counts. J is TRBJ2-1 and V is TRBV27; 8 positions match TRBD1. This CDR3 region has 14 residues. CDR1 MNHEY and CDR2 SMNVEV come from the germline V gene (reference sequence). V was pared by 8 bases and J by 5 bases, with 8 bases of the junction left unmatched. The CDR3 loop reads CASCRDRIDNEQFF. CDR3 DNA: TGTGCCAGCTGCCGGGACAGGATAGACAATGAGCAGTTCTTC.

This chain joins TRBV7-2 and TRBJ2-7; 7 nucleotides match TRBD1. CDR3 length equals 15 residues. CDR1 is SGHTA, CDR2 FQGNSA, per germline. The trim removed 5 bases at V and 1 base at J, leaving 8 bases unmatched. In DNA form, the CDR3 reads TGTGCCAGCAGCCCACAGGGACAGTTATCCTACGAGCAGTACTTC. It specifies CASSPQGQLSYEQYF.

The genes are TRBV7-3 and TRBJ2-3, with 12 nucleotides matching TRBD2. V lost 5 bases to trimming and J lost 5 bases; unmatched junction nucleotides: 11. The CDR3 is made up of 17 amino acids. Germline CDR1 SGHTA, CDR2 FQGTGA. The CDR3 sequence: CASSQPLAGGAIDTQYF. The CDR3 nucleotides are TGTGCCAGCAGCCAACCGCTAGCGGGGGGGGCGATAGATACGCAGTATTTT.

CDR3 coding DNA: TGCGCCAGCAGCTTGGGGGCGGGCTCAGGCACAGATACGCAGTATTTT. It translates to CASSLGAGSGTDTQYF. V is TRBV5-1 and J is TRBJ2-3, with D possibly matching TRBD2 (5 bases). Trimming took 0 bases from V and 1 from J, leaving 12 bases between them. The CDR3 has 16 amino acids. The germline CDR1 and CDR2 sequences are SGHRS and YFSETQ. Filled out from reference TRBV5-1 and TRBJ2-3, the complete variable domain reads KAGVTQTPRYLIKTRGQQVTLSCSPISGHRSVSWYQQTPGQGLQFLFEYFSETQRNKGNFPGRFSGRQFSNSRSEMNVSTLELGDSALYLCASSLGAGSGTDTQYFGPGTRLTVL.

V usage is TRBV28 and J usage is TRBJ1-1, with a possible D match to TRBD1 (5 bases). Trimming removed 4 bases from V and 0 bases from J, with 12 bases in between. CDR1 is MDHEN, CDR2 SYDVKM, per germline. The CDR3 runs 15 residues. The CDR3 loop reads CASSWSGTLNTEAFF. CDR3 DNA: TGTGCCAGCAGTTGGTCCGGGACTTTGAACACTGAAGCTTTCTTT.

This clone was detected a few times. The CDR3 DNA is TGCGCCAGCAGCTTGGACCCCTCTAGCACTAATACGCAGTATTTT. Translating it yields CASSLDPSSTNTQYF. V and J are TRBV5-1 and TRBJ2-3; D might be TRBD2 (5 bases). The V gene's germline CDR1 is SGHRS and CDR2 YFSETQ. CDR3 length: 15 amino acids. The V end was cut by 0 bases, the J end by 7 bases, with 15 bases between.

The CDR3 DNA is TGTGCCAGCAGCTCCCAAGGAAACACCATATATTTT. This translates into CASSSQGNTIYF. The chain is built from TRBV7-9 and TRBJ1-3; D unclear. This CDR3 has 12 residues. V was trimmed by 4 bases and J by 4 bases, leaving 5 bases between them. Germline-derived CDR1 and CDR2 are SEHNR and FQNEAQ (reference sequence).

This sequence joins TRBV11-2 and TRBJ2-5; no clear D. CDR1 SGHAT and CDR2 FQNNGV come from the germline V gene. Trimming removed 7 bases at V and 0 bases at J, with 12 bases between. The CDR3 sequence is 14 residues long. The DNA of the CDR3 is TGTGCCAGCACCCGAGCGAACTACCAAGAGACCCAGTACTTC. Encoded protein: CASTRANYQETQYF.

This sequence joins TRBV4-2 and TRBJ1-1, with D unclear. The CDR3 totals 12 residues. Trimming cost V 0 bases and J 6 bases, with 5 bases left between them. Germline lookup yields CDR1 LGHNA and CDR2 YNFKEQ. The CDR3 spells CASSQDAAEAFF. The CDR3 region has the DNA TGTGCCAGCAGCCAAGATGCGGCTGAAGCTTTCTTT.

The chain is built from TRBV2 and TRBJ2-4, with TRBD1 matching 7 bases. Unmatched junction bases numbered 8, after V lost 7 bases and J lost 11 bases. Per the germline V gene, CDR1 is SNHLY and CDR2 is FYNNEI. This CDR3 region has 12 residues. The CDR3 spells CASTQDRQLQYF. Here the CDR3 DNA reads TGTGCCAGCACCCAGGACAGGCAACTTCAGTACTTC.

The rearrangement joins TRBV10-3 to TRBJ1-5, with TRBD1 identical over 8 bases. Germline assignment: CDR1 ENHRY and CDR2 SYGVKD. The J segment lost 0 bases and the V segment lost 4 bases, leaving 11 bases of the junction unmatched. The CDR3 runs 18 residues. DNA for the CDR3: TGTGCCATCAGTGGGGGGCCAGGGGGCCTTTATAGCAATCAGCCCCAGCATTTT. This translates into CAISGGPGGLYSNQPQHF.

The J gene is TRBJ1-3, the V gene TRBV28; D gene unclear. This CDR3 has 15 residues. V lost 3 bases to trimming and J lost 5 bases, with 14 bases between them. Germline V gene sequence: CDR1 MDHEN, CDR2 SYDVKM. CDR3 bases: TGTGCCAGCAGTTTTCGAGAGGCTGCGAGAAACACCATATATTTT. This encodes CASSFREAARNTIYF.